These 7 T cell receptor beta chains originate from one sample sequenced in a study of regulatory T cells in long-lasting Graves disease (dated by TCRdb to 2020 to 2023). Library creation used multiplex PCR. The listed sequencing device is Illumina HiSeq 4000. TCR beta libraries were built with iRepertoire HTBI primers and Arm-PCR amplification of CDR3 regions. TCRdb itself trimmed the public reads at Q25 with fastp, ran MiXCR and retained productive beta chains. Here each entry gathers all rows of one CDR3 protein and keeps the most common genes and DNA. Within this sample are a few hundred thousand distinct CDR3 sequences, with roughly 15% of them counted one time only. Approximately 22% of the sample goes to the ten largest clones. Read against the paper, the sample's time point label means: newly diagnosed GD, antithyroid drugs for less than 3 months. For both TCR sequencing and RNA sequencing, RNA was extracted from PBMCs in TRIzol.

These data were likewise used in another study, on T cells in Graves' hyperthyroidism and ophthalmopathy.

The material was peripheral blood mononuclear cells (PBMCs), obtained at new diagnosis, from a patient treated with antithyroid drugs. The receptors come from a woman under 30 with Graves disease. Donor details come from another sample of the same person, matched by shared clones.

The table lists this clonotype with many counts. V gene TRBV5-1 combines with J gene TRBJ2-7; 8 nucleotides align to TRBD2. The CDR3 runs 14 residues. The V gene end was trimmed by 1 base and the J gene end by 6 bases; junction bases not matched to a gene: 6. Germline assignment: CDR1 SGHRS and CDR2 YFSETQ. The CDR3 DNA follows: TGCGCCAGCAGCTTGATTGCGGGGGGTCTCGAGCAGTACTTC. This encodes CASSLIAGGLEQYF.

This clonotype was observed many times. The V gene is TRBV12-3 or TRBV12-4, the J gene TRBJ1-2; unclear D gene. V was shortened by 2 bases and J by 5 bases, with 12 bases between the two germline ends. The CDR3 runs 14 residues. As DNA, the CDR3 is TGTGCCAGCAGTTTAATGTCAGCAAAATATGGCTACACCTTC. Its protein product is CASSLMSAKYGYTF.

This clonotype was counted a few times. The chain recombines TRBV28 with TRBJ2-4; 9 bases map to TRBD2. The CDR3 sequence is 13 residues long. Germline V gene data show CDR1 as MDHEN and CDR2 as SYDVKM. V was clipped by 5 bases and J by 8 bases; unmatched bases: 4. CDR3 sequence reads: CASSGGLAHIQYF. The CDR3 DNA sequence: TGTGCCAGCAGTGGGGGACTAGCCCACATTCAGTACTTC.

This clonotype has ten or more counts. V is TRBV28 and J is TRBJ1-2; maybe TRBD1 (6 bases). The CDR3 is 15 amino acids. CDR1 and CDR2 (germline): MDHEN, SYDVKM. Trimming took 6 bases from V and 2 from J, leaving 16 bases between them. The CDR3 protein is CASSKDPQGNYGYTF. CDR3 coding DNA: TGTGCCAGCAGCAAAGACCCCCAGGGGAACTATGGCTACACCTTC.

The genes are TRBV18 and TRBJ2-6; TRBD2 agrees at 11 bases. V was clipped by 2 bases and J by 0 bases; unmatched bases: 3. The CDR3 spans 18 residues. Germline V gene lookup returns CDR1 KGHSH and CDR2 LQKENI. In DNA form, the CDR3 reads TGTGCCAGCTCACCATTTAGCGGGAGGGCCTCTGGGGCCAACGTCCTGACTTTC. This codes for CASSPFSGRASGANVLTF. Drawing the rest from reference TRBV18 and TRBJ2-6, the complete variable domain is NAGVMQNPRHLVRRRGQEARLRCSPMKGHSHVYWYRQLPEEGLKFMVYLQKENIIDESGMPKERFSAEFPKEGPSILRIQQVVRGDSAAYFCASSPFSGRASGANVLTFGAGSRLTVL.

The chain couples TRBV6-5 to TRBJ2-2; D might be TRBD2 (6 bases). V was clipped by 0 bases and J by 1 base, with 9 bases between them. The CDR3 has 16 residues. Germline CDR1 reads MNHEY; CDR2 reads SVGAGI. The CDR3 DNA sequence: TGTGCCAGCAGTTACTCGTTCGGGAGGAACACCGGGGAGCTGTTTTTT. Residues: CASSYSFGRNTGELFF.

This clonotype was picked up a small number of times. As DNA, the CDR3 is TGTGCCAGCTCATCGAGTAACACCATATATTTT. Translated, it gives CASSSSNTIYF. J is TRBJ1-3 and V is TRBV11-2; D ambiguous. CDR3 size: 11 residues. The V gene lost 8 bases and the J gene lost 7 bases, with 9 bases spanning the gap. Germline-derived CDR1 and CDR2 are SGHAT and FQNNGV. Filled out from reference TRBV11-2 and TRBJ1-3, the complete variable domain reads EAGVAQSPRYKIIEKRQSVAFWCNPISGHATLYWYQQILGQGPKLLIQFQNNGVVDDSQLPKDRFSAERLKGVDSTLKIQPAKLEDSAVYLCASSSSNTIYFGEGSWLTVV.